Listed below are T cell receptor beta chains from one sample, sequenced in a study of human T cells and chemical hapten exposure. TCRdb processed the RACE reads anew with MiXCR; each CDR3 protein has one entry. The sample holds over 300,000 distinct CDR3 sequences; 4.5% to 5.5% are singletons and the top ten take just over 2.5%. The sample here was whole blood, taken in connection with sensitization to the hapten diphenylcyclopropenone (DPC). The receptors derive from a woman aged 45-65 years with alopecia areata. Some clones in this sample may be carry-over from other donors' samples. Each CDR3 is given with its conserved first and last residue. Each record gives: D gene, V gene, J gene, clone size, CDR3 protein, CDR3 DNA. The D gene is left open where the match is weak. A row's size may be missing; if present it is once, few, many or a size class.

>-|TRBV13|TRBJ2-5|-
CASSSRWWSQETQYF
TGTGCCAGCAGCTCCCGATGGTGGTCCCAAGAGACCCAGTACTTC
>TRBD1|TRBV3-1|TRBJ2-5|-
CASTRDRGKEETQYF
TGTGCCAGCACACGGGACAGGGGGAAAGAAGAGACCCAGTACTTC
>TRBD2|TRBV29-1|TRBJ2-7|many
CSVALAGGSYEQYF
TGCAGCGTTGCACTAGCGGGAGGTTCCTACGAGCAGTACTTC
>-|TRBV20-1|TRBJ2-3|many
CSAPAWSTDTQYF
TGCAGTGCCCCTGCCTGGAGCACAGATACGCAGTATTTT
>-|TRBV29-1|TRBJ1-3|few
CSVESPGRNTIYF
TGCAGCGTTGAAAGCCCTGGTCGAAACACCATATATTTT
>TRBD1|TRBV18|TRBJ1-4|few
CASSPAQGSNEKLFF
TGTGCCAGCTCACCAGCACAGGGGTCTAATGAAAAACTGTTTTTT
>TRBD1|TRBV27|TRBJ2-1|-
CASSSSQGESYNEQFF
TGTGCCAGCAGTTCCTCACAGGGGGAATCCTACAATGAGCAGTTCTTC
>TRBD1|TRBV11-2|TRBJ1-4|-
CASSSTGGATNEKLFF
TGTGCCAGCAGCTCGACAGGGGGAGCAACTAATGAAAAACTGTTTTTT
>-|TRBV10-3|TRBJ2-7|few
CAISPENYEQYF
TGTGCCATCAGCCCCGAGAACTACGAGCAGTACTTC
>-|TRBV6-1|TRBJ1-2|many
CASSEGASYGYTF
TGTGCCAGCAGTGAAGGGGCCAGTTATGGCTACACCTTC
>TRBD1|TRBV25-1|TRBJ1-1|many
CASGRTGMVTEAFF
TGTGCCAGCGGGAGGACAGGGATGGTGACTGAAGCTTTCTTT
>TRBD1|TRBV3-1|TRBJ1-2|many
CASTPRGRPDGYTF
TGTGCCAGCACCCCCAGGGGGCGGCCCGATGGCTACACCTTC
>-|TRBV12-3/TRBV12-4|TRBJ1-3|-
CASSFRTKSGNTIYF
TGTGCCAGCAGTTTTCGCACGAAATCTGGAAACACCATATATTTT
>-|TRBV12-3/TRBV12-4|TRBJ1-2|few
CASGGGEHYGYTF
TGTGCCAGCGGAGGGGGGGAGCACTATGGCTACACCTTC
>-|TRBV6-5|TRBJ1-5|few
CASSLTPAGQPQHF
TGTGCCAGCAGCCTTACACCCGCAGGTCAGCCCCAGCATTTT
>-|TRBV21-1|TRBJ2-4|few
CASSKVGDIQYF
TGTGCCAGCAGCAAAGTTGGAGACATTCAGTACTTC
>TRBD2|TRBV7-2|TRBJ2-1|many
CASSSGTRVNEQFF
TGTGCCAGCAGCTCCGGGACTAGGGTCAATGAGCAGTTCTTC
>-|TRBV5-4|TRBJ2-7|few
CASSSTGAGEQYF
TGTGCCAGCAGCTCTACAGGGGCGGGGGAGCAGTACTTC
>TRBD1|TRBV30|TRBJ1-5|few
CAWSTGTATNQPQHF
TGTGCCTGGAGTACTGGGACAGCCACCAATCAGCCCCAGCATTTT
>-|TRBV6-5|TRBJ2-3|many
CASSRRDFTDTQYF
TGTGCCAGCAGTCGCCGGGACTTCACAGATACGCAGTATTTT
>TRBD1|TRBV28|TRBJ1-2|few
CASSFRDRYYGYTF
TGTGCCAGCAGTTTCCGGGACAGATACTATGGCTACACCTTC
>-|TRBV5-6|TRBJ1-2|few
CASSLSTYGYTF
TGTGCCAGCAGCTTGAGTACTTATGGCTACACCTTC
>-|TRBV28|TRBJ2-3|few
CASGPPGLSSTDTQYF
TGTGCCAGCGGACCTCCTGGCCTATCTAGCACAGATACGCAGTATTTT
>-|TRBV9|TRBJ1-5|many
CASSEGWSSEPQHF
TGTGCCAGCAGCGAGGGGTGGTCCAGTGAGCCCCAGCATTTT
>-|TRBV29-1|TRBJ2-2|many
CSVEEANTGELFF
TGCAGCGTTGAGGAGGCGAACACCGGGGAGCTGTTTTTT
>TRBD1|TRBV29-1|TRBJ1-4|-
CSAGQGSEKLFF
TGCAGCGCCGGACAGGGGTCTGAAAAACTGTTTTTT
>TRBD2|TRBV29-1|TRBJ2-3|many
CSVEALAGERDTQYF
TGCAGCGTTGAAGCCCTAGCGGGAGAAAGGGATACGCAGTATTTT
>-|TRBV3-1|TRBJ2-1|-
CASRGELGNEQFF
TGTGCCAGTAGGGGGGAGTTGGGCAATGAGCAGTTCTTC
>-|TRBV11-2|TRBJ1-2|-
CASSLDPAGYGYTF
TGTGCCAGCAGCTTAGACCCGGCCGGGTATGGCTACACCTTC
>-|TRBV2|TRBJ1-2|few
CASSEIDDSLGYGYTF
TGTGCCAGCAGTGAAATAGACGACAGTTTAGGCTATGGCTACACCTTC
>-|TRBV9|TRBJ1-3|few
CASSVAASPNTIYF
TGTGCCAGCAGCGTAGCTGCTTCCCCCAACACCATATATTTT